Following are 7 T cell receptor beta chains from one sample sequenced in a study of control samples from healthy donors and cancer patients. The data were produced by immunoSEQ multiplex PCR, yet TCRdb's version contains in-frame clones alone and is incomplete. This table holds about 190,000 clones, about 90% found once. The sample comprised blood. The origin of the receptors is a man aged 30-40 years in good health.

The chain is built from TRBV5-4 and TRBJ2-1, with 8 bases aligning to TRBD2. Trimming took 2 bases from V and 4 from J; bases not matched to a gene: 5. The CDR3 runs to 15 residues. Per the germline V gene, CDR1 is SGHNT and CDR2 is YYREEE (reference sequence). The CDR3, as DNA: TGTGCCAGCAGCTTACCCGGGACTAGATACAATGAGCAGTTCTTC. The encoded protein is CASSLPGTRYNEQFF.

The chain uses TRBV6-4 and TRBJ2-1; 11 positions match TRBD2. There are 16 residues in the CDR3. CDR1 is MRHNA, CDR2 SNTAGT, per germline. V lost 3 bases to trimming and J lost 4 bases; unmatched junction nucleotides: 5. Here the CDR3 reads CASSDLTSGGYNEQFF. CDR3 sequence (DNA): TGTGCCAGCAGTGATCTTACTAGCGGGGGTTACAATGAGCAGTTCTTC.

CDR3 loop: CASSDRGFLYEQYF. CDR3 DNA: TGCGCCAGCAGCGACAGGGGTTTCCTCTACGAGCAGTACTTC. The gene calls are TRBV10-2 and TRBJ2-7; 8 bases are shared with TRBD1. The CDR3 length is 14 residues. The germline CDR1 and CDR2 sequences are WSHSY and SAAADI. V trimming: 6 bases; J trimming: 3 bases; junction bases outside the gene matches: 7.

The chain has TRBV24-1 and TRBJ1-2; the match to TRBD1 covers 8 bases. V lost 9 bases, J lost 3 bases, and 5 bases stayed unmatched. The CDR3 has 13 residues. Germline V CDR1 and CDR2: KGHDR, SFDVKD. CDR3 sequence (DNA): TGTGCCACCCAGGGGGCTGAGTACTATGGCTACACCTTC. The encoded protein is CATQGAEYYGYTF.

The gene calls are TRBV3-1 (or the pseudogene TRBV3-2) and TRBJ1-2; 7 bases agree with TRBD1. Per the germline V gene, CDR1 is LGHDT and CDR2 is YNNKEL (reference sequence). After removal of 4 bases from V and 3 bases from J, the junction contained 14 bases not matched to a gene. The CDR3 sequence is 17 residues long. CDR3 coding DNA: TGTGCCAGCAGCCCAAGACTTACTGACAGGGCCCACTATGGCTACACCTTC. It encodes CASSPRLTDRAHYGYTF.

The rearrangement links TRBV18 to TRBJ2-1, with a weak D call TRBD2 (6 bases). V was shortened by 8 bases and J by 6 bases, with 17 bases between the two germline ends. Germline assignment: CDR1 KGHSH and CDR2 LQKENI. This CDR3 is built from 14 residues. The CDR3 region has the DNA TGTGCCAGCCTCGTCTCTCGGGGGTCCAATGAGCAGTTCTTC. This translates into CASLVSRGSNEQFF.

This clone appeared a single time. The DNA of the CDR3 is TGTGCCAGCAGCTTAGCTACTGGGGGCAATCAGCCCCAGCATTTT. Its protein is CASSLATGGNQPQHF. The rearrangement uses TRBV7-2 and TRBJ1-5; D is undetermined. This CDR3 is 15 amino acids long. CDR1 is SGHTA and CDR2 is FQGNSA in the germline V gene. Trimming stripped 0 bases from V and 2 bases from J, with 8 bases between.